Listed below are T cell receptor beta chains from one sample, sequenced in a study of blood T cell repertoires in COVID-19. Produced via immunoSEQ multiplex PCR; TCRdb's table is partial and in-frame only. The data contain about 76,000 clones, 90% of them seen just once; the ten biggest clones take up approximately 1.5%. The sample taken for sequencing was peripheral blood. These TCRs come from a man aged 45-65 years with acute or convalescent COVID-19. The CDR3 runs from the conserved cysteine through the conserved F or W. A D gene is named only where the DNA matches it firmly. Rows give clone size only sometimes, using once, few, many, or a class for an expanded clone.

D	size	J	V	DNA	CDR3
TRBD1	.	TRBJ1-6	TRBV6-5	TGTGCCAGCAGAAGGCCAGGGGGCGCAGGTTCACCCCTCCACTTT	CASRRPGGAGSPLHF
TRBD1	.	TRBJ2-1	TRBV10-3	TGTGCCATCAGTGAGCCGGGGACAGGGGCCAACAATGAGCAGTTCTTC	CAISEPGTGANNEQFF
.	.	TRBJ1-5	TRBV19	TGTGCCAGTAGTCGCGAGACAGGAGGTTACCAGCCCCAGCATTTT	CASSRETGGYQPQHF
.	.	TRBJ2-3	TRBV7-2	TGTGCCAGCAGCTTAGCACCGGGGAGCACAGATACGCAGTATTTT	CASSLAPGSTDTQYF
TRBD1	.	TRBJ1-1	TRBV28	TGTGCCGCGACAGGGGTATTTGAAGCTTTCTTT	CAATGVFEAFF
TRBD2	.	TRBJ2-7	TRBV28	TGTGCCAGCGGCGGGGGGCCGCGGTACGAGCAGTACTTC	CASGGGPRYEQYF
TRBD2	.	TRBJ2-5	TRBV30	TGTGCCTGGAGTGGGCTAGCGGGAGGATCCTTGGAGACCCAGTACTTC	CAWSGLAGGSLETQYF
.	.	TRBJ2-5	TRBV6-2/TRBV6-3	TGTGCCAGCAGTTATCGGGGGGCACAAGAGACCCAGTACTTC	CASSYRGAQETQYF
.	once	TRBJ2-5	TRBV18	TGTGCCAGCTCACCAGAAAGTCGGTCGGGGGTAGAGACCCAGTACTTC	CASSPESRSGVETQYF
.	.	TRBJ1-2	TRBV4-3	TGCGCCAGCAGCCAAGAAAGAACGGGCAGGGTCGGCTATGGCTACACCTTC	CASSQERTGRVGYGYTF
.	.	TRBJ2-7	TRBV28	TGTGCCAGCAGTGTCCTCCGGGTCTCCTACGAGCAGTACTTC	CASSVLRVSYEQYF
.	once	TRBJ2-7	TRBV30	TGTGCCTGGGGCGACGGGGGGCGCTACGAGCAGTACTTC	CAWGDGGRYEQYF
.	once	TRBJ2-1	TRBV25-1	TGTGCCAGCAGTGAATGGAGCGGCAATGAGCAGTTCTTC	CASSEWSGNEQFF
.	.	TRBJ1-5	TRBV27	TGTGCCAGCAGTTTACAGGGTCAGGGCAATCAGCCCCAGCATTTT	CASSLQGQGNQPQHF
TRBD1	.	TRBJ1-2	TRBV15	TGTGCCACCAGCACCCGGGACAGCTCGATCGGTCACTATGGCTACACCTTC	CATSTRDSSIGHYGYTF
.	.	TRBJ2-5	TRBV7-3	TGTGCCAGCAGCTCAACAATCGAAGAGACCCAGTACTTC	CASSSTIEETQYF
TRBD2	.	TRBJ2-1	TRBV9	TGTGCCAGCAGCGTAGTAGCGGGGACGTACAATGAGCAGTTCTTC	CASSVVAGTYNEQFF
.	.	TRBJ1-2	TRBV6-5	TGTGCCAGCAGTTACTCGAGCCTGGTCGGGATTCAGGGCTACACCTTC	CASSYSSLVGIQGYTF
.	.	TRBJ2-3	TRBV7-3	TGTGCCAGCAGCTTAGACTACACAGATACGCAGTATTTT	CASSLDYTDTQYF
TRBD1	.	TRBJ2-3	TRBV5-4	TGTGCCAGCAGCTCCAAAGGTGGGGGCACAGGGGGCCAGGTAGATACGCAGTATTTT	CASSSKGGGTGGQVDTQYF
TRBD1	.	TRBJ1-2	TRBV5-1	TGCGCCAGCAGCTCCGGGACAGGGAGAGGTCGCTACTATGGCTACACCTTC	CASSSGTGRGRYYGYTF
TRBD1	.	TRBJ1-6	TRBV27	TGTGCCAGCCAAGCGCATCTTTGGGGACAGCGGACCGTTAATTCACCCCTCCACTTT	CASQAHLWGQRTVNSPLHF
TRBD2	.	TRBJ2-5	TRBV5-1	TGCGCCAGCAGCCTGAGGCTAGCGGTTCAAGAGACCCAGTACTTC	CASSLRLAVQETQYF
TRBD1	.	TRBJ1-5	TRBV10-3	TGTGCCATCAGTGGACAGGGGGCTAATCAGCCCCAGCATTTT	CAISGQGANQPQHF
.	.	TRBJ1-5	TRBV3-1/TRBV3-2	TGTGCCAGCAGCCGTACAGGGAACGGCAATCAGCCCCAGCATTTT	CASSRTGNGNQPQHF
.	.	TRBJ2-1	TRBV4-1	TGCGCCAGCAGCCCTCCCAGTATTGAGCAGTTCTTC	CASSPPSIEQFF
.	.	TRBJ2-1	TRBV12-3/TRBV12-4	TGTGCCAGCACTCTAAGGGGGTCAGAGCAGTTCTTC	CASTLRGSEQFF
.	.	TRBJ2-7	TRBV27	TGTGCCAGCAGTCTCGACTCGTTAGCCCTGAGTTTAAGGCATGAGCAGTACTTC	CASSLDSLALSLRHEQYF
.	.	TRBJ1-2	TRBV27	TGTGCCAGCAGTTTATACCCCGGGAGCACTAACTATGGCTACACCTTC	CASSLYPGSTNYGYTF
TRBD1	.	TRBJ1-5	TRBV6-5	TGTGCCAGCAGTCCCATACAGGGGAGCCGAGGGCCCCAGCATTTT	CASSPIQGSRGPQHF
.	few	TRBJ1-3	TRBV7-8	TGTGCCAGTGGCATAGCACTAGATGGAAACACCATATATTTT	CASGIALDGNTIYF
TRBD1	.	TRBJ2-3	TRBV7-2	TGTGCCAGCAGCTTAACCAGGGGGCGTGGGGTCACAGATACGCAGTATTTT	CASSLTRGRGVTDTQYF
TRBD1	.	TRBJ1-1	TRBV27	TGTGCCAGCAGTCCAGGGACAGGGGGTAACACTGAAGCTTTCTTT	CASSPGTGGNTEAFF
TRBD2	.	TRBJ2-2	TRBV5-4	TGTGCCAGCAGCTTGGGACTAGCAACCGGGGAGCTGTTTTTT	CASSLGLATGELFF
TRBD1	few	TRBJ2-7	TRBV4-1	TGCGCCAGCAGCCACCCGGGACAGAGCTCCTACGAGCAGTACTTC	CASSHPGQSSYEQYF
.	once	TRBJ1-1	TRBV9	TGTGCCAGCAGCCCCTGGACAGAAGGCAACACTGAAGCTTTCTTT	CASSPWTEGNTEAFF
.	.	TRBJ2-5	TRBV5-1	TGCGCCAGCAGCATTCGGACTGGAGAGACCCAGTACTTC	CASSIRTGETQYF
TRBD1	.	TRBJ1-2	TRBV30	TGTGCCTGGAGTGTAGCACAGGGGAATGGCTACACCTTC	CAWSVAQGNGYTF
TRBD1	.	TRBJ1-5	TRBV19	TGTGCCAGCGCCGGGACAGGGGGAAATCAGCCCCAGCATTTT	CASAGTGGNQPQHF
TRBD1	once	TRBJ1-1	TRBV7-2	TGTGCCAGCAGCCCAGACAGGGTACGAGTCACTGAAGCTTTCTTT	CASSPDRVRVTEAFF
.	.	TRBJ1-5	TRBV7-8	TGTGCCAGCAGCTTAGTCGGGGTGAACAATCAGCCCCAGCATTTT	CASSLVGVNNQPQHF
.	.	TRBJ1-2	TRBV11-2	TGTGCCAGCAGCTTAGGGGTTACGGGAGACAAAAACTATGGCTACACCTTC	CASSLGVTGDKNYGYTF
.	.	TRBJ1-3	TRBV7-2	TGTGCCAGCAGCTTAGTGGGAGGGACTGGAAACACCATATATTTT	CASSLVGGTGNTIYF
TRBD1	.	TRBJ2-1	TRBV28	TGTGCCAGCAGCTCCTCCGGGACAGCCTACTACAATGAGCAGTTCTTC	CASSSSGTAYYNEQFF
.	.	TRBJ1-2	TRBV7-2	TGTGCCAGCAGTCTTACACAGGACCGGTACTATGGCTACACCTTC	CASSLTQDRYYGYTF
TRBD2	.	TRBJ2-3	TRBV4-1	TGCGCCAGCAGCCAACTTGGACTAGCGGGGGGGCGGAAAGATACGCAGTATTTT	CASSQLGLAGGRKDTQYF